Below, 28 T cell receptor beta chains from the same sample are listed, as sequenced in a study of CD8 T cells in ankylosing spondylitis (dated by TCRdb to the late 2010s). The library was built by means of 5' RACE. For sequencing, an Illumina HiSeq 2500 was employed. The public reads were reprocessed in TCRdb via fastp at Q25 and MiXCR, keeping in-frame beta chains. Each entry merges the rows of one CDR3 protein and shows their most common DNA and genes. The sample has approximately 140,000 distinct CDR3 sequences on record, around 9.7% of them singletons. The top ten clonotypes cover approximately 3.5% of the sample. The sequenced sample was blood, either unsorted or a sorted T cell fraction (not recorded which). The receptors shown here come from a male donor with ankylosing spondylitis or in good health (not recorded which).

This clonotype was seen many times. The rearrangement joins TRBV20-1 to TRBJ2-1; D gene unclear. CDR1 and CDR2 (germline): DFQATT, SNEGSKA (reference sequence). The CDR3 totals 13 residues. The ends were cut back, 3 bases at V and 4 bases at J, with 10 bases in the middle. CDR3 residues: CSASGYQYNEQFF. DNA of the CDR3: TGCAGTGCTAGCGGGTACCAGTACAATGAGCAGTTCTTC.

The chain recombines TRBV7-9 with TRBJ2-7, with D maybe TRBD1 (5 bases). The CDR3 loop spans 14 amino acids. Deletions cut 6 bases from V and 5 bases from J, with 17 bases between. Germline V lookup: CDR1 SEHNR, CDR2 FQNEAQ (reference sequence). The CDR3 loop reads CASSSLGEFNEQYF. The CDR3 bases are TGTGCCAGCAGTTCGCTAGGGGAATTCAACGAGCAGTACTTC.

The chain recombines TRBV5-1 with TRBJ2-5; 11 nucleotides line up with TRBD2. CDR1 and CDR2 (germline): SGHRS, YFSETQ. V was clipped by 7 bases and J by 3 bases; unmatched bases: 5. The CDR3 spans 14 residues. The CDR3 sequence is CASRTSGSEETQYF. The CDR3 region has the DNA TGCGCCAGCCGTACTAGCGGGAGTGAAGAGACCCAGTACTTC.

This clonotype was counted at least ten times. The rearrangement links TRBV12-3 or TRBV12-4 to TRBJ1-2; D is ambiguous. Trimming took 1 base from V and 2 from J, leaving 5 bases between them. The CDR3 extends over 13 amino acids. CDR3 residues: CASSLVQNYGYTF. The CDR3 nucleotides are TGTGCCAGCAGTTTAGTACAGAACTATGGCTACACCTTC.

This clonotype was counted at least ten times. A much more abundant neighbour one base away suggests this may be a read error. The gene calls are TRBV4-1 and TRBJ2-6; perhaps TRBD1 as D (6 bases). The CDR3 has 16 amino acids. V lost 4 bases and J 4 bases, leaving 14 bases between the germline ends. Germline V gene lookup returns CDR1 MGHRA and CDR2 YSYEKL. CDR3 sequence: CASSPLTGKGANVLTF. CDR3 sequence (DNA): TGCGCCAGCAGCCCCCTAACAGGGAAAGGGGCCAACGTCCTGACTTTC.

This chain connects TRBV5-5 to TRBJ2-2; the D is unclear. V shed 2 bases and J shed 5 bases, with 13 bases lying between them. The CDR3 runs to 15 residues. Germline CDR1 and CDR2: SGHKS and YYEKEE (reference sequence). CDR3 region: CASSFGHPATGELFF. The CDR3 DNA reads TGTGCCAGCAGCTTTGGGCACCCCGCGACCGGGGAGCTGTTTTTT.

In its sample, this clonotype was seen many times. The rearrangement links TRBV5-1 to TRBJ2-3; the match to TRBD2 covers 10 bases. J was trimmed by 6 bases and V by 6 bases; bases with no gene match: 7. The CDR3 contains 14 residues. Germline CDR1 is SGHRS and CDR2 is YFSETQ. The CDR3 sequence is CASKIAGGIDTQYF. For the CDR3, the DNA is TGCGCCAGCAAAATAGCGGGAGGAATCGATACGCAGTATTTT.

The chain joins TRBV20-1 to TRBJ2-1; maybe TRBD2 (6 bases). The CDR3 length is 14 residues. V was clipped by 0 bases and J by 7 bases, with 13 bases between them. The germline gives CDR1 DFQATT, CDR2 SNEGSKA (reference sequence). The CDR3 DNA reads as TGCAGTGCTAGAGATGCCGGAGGGCTGAATGAGCAGTTCTTC. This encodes CSARDAGGLNEQFF.

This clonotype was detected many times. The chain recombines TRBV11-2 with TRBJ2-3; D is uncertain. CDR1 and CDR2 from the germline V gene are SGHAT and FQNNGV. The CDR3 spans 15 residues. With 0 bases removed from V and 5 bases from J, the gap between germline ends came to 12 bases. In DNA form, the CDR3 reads TGTGCCAGCAGCTTAGATCCCGGCAGGCAAGATACGCAGTATTTT. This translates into CASSLDPGRQDTQYF.

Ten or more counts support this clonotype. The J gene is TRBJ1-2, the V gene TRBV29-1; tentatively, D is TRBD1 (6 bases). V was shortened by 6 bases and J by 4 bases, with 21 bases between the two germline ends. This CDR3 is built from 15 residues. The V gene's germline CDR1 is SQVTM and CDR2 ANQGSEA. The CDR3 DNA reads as TGCAGCGTGCCAAGGTGGGACACCTCCGGCTATGGCTACACCTTC. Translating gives CSVPRWDTSGYGYTF.

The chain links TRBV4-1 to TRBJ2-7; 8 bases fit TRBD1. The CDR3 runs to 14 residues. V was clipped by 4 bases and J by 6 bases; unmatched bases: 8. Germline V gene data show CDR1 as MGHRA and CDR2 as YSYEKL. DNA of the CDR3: TGCGCCAGCAGCCTCGGACAGGGCCCACTCGAGCAGTACTTC. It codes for CASSLGQGPLEQYF.

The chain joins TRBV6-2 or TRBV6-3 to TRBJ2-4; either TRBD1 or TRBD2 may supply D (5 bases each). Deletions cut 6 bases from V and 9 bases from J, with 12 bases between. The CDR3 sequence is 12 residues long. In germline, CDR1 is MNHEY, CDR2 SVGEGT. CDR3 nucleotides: TGTGCCAGCAGGGGGGAGTTGGGCATTCAGTACTTC. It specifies CASRGELGIQYF.

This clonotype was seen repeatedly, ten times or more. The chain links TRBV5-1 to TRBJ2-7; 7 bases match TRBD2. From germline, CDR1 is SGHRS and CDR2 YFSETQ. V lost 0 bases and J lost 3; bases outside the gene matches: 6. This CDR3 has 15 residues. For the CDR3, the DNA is TGCGCCAGCAGCTTGGACGGGAGGCACATCTACGAGCAGTACTTC. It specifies CASSLDGRHIYEQYF.

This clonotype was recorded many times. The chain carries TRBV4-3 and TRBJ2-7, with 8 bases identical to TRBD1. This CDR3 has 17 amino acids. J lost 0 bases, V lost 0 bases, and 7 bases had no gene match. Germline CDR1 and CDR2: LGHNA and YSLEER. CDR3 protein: CASSQDLDRGNSYEQYF. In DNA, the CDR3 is TGCGCCAGCAGCCAAGATCTCGACAGGGGAAACTCCTACGAGCAGTACTTC.

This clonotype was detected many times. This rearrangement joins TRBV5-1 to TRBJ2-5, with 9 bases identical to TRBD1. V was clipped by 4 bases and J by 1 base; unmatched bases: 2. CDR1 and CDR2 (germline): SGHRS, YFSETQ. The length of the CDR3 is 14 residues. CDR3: CASSVGQGQETQYF. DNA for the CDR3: TGCGCCAGCAGCGTGGGACAGGGCCAAGAGACCCAGTACTTC. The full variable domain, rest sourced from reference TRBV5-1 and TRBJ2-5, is KAGVTQTPRYLIKTRGQQVTLSCSPISGHRSVSWYQQTPGQGLQFLFEYFSETQRNKGNFPGRFSGRQFSNSRSEMNVSTLELGDSALYLCASSVGQGQETQYFGPGTRLLVL.

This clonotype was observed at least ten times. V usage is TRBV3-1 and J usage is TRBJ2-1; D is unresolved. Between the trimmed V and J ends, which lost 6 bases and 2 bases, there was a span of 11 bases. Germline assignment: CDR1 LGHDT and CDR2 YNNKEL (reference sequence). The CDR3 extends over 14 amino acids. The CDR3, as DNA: TGTGCCAGCAGTCTCATGGGCCCCTACAATGAGCAGTTCTTC. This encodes CASSLMGPYNEQFF.

CDR3 sequence reads: CASSPRTGAGNTIYF. The CDR3 DNA reads as TGTGCCAGCAGCCCCAGAACAGGGGCTGGAAACACCATATATTTT. The chain combines TRBV7-2 with TRBJ1-3; 7 bases match TRBD1. V shed 5 bases, J shed 2 bases, and the junction held 6 bases outside the gene matches. The germline gives CDR1 SGHTA, CDR2 FQGNSA. The CDR3 contains 15 residues.

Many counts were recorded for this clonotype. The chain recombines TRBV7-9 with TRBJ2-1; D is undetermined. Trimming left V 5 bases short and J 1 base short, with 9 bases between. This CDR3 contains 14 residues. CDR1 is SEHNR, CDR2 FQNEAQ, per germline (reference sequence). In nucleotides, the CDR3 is TGTGCCAGCAGCCCGCGAGAGTCCTACAATGAGCAGTTCTTC. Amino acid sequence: CASSPRESYNEQFF.

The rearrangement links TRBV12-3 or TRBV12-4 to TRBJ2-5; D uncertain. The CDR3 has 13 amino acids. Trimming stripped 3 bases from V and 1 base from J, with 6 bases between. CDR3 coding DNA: TGTGCCAGCAGTTTTGCCACCCAAGAGACCCAGTACTTC. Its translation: CASSFATQETQYF.

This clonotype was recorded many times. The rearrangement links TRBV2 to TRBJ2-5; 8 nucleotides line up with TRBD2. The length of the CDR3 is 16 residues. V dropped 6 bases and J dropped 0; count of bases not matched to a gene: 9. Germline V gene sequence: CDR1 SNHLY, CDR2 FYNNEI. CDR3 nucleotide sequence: TGTGCCAGCAGGGGGAGAAGCGGGGGCTACCAAGAGACCCAGTACTTC. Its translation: CASRGRSGGYQETQYF.

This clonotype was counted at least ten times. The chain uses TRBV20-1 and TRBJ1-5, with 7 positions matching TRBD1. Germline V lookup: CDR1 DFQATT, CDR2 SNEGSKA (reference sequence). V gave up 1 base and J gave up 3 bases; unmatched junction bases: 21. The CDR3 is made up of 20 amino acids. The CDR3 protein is CSARVLRNRGHSLNNQPQHF. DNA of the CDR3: TGCAGTGCTAGAGTGCTCCGGAACAGGGGACATTCCCTTAACAATCAGCCCCAGCATTTT.

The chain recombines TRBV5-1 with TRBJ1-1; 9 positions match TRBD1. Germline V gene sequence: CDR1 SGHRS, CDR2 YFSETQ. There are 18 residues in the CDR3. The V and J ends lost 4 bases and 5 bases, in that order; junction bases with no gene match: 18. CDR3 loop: CASSQEGGQGSLRTEAFF. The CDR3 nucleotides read TGCGCCAGCAGCCAGGAGGGGGGACAGGGTTCCCTTCGGACTGAAGCTTTCTTT.

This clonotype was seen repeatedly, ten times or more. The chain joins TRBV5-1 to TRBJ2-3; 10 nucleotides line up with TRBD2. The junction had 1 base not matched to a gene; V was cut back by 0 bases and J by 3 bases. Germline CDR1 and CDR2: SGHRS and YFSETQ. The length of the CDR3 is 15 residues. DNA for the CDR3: TGCGCCAGCAGCTTGGTGGGACTAGCGACAGATACGCAGTATTTT. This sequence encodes CASSLVGLATDTQYF. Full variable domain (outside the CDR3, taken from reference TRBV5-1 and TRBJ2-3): KAGVTQTPRYLIKTRGQQVTLSCSPISGHRSVSWYQQTPGQGLQFLFEYFSETQRNKGNFPGRFSGRQFSNSRSEMNVSTLELGDSALYLCASSLVGLATDTQYFGPGTRLTVL.

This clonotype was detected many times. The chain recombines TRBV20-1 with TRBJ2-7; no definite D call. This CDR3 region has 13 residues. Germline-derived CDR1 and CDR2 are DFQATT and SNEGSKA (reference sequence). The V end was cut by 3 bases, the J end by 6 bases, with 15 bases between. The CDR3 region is CSASKLGISEQYF. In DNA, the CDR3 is TGCAGTGCTAGTAAATTAGGGATTTCCGAGCAGTACTTC.

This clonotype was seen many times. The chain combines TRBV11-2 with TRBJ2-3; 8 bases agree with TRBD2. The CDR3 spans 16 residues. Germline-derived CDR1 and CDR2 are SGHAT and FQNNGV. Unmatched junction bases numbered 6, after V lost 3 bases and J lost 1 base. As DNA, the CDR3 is TGTGCCAGCAGCTTTGTGACGGGAGGGCGCACAGATACGCAGTATTTT. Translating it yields CASSFVTGGRTDTQYF.

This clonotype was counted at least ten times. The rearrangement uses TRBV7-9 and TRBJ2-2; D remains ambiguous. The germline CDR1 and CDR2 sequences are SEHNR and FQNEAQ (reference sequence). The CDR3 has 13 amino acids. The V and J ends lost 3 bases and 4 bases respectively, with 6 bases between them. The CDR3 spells CASSLESTGELFF. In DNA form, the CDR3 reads TGTGCCAGCAGCTTGGAGAGCACCGGGGAGCTGTTTTTT. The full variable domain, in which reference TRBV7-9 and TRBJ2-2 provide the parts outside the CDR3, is DTGVSQNPRHKITKRGQNVTFRCDPISEHNRLYWYRQTLGQGPEFLTYFQNEAQLEKSRLLSDRFSAERPKGSFSTLEIQRTEQGDSAMYLCASSLESTGELFFGEGSRLTVL.

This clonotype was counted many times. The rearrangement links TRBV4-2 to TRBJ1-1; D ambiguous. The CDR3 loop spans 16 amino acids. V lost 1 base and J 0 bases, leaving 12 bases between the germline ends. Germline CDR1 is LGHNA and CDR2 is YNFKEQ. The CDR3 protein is CASSQVVRKLNTEAFF. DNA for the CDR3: TGTGCCAGCAGCCAAGTGGTGAGGAAATTGAACACTGAAGCTTTCTTT.

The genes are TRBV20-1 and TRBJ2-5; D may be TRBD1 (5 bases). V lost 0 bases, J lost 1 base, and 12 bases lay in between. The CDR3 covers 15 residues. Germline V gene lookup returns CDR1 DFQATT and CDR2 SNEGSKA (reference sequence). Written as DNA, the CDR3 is TGCAGTGCTAGAGATGGGGCAGAAAGCCAAGAGACCCAGTACTTC. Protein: CSARDGAESQETQYF.